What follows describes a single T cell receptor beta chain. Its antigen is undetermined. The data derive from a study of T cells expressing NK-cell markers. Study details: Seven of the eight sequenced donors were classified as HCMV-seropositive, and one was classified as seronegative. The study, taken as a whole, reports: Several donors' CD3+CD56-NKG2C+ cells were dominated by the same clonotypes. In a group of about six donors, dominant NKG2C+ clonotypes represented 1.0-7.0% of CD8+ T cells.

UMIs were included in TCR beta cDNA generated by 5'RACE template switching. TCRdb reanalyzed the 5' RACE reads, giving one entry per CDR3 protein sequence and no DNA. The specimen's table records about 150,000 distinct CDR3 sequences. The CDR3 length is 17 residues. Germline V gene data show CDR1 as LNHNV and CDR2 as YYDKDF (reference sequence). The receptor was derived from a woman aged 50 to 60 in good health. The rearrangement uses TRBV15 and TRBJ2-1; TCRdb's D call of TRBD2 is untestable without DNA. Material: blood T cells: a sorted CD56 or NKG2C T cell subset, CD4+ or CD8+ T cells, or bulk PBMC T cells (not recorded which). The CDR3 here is CATSRGGVAGGDNEQFF.